Listed here are 5 T cell receptor beta chains from one sample, sequenced in a study of response to subunit inactivated influenza vaccine. TCRdb processed the RT-PCR reads anew with MiXCR; each CDR3 protein has one entry. The data contain under 800,000 distinct CDR3 sequences, approximately 15% of them singletons. Sequenced here: PBMCs from blood, sampled roughly 2 weeks before vaccination. The receptors were gathered from a man aged 50-60 years who received an inactivated influenza vaccine.

This rearrangement joins TRBV27 to TRBJ1-2; TRBD1 aligns across 7 bases. The J segment lost 3 bases and the V segment lost 4 bases, leaving 11 bases of the junction unmatched. In germline, CDR1 is MNHEY, CDR2 SMNVEV (reference sequence). The CDR3 spans 16 residues. DNA for the CDR3: TGTGCCAGCAGTTCGCGGGACAGCTCTACCCACTATGGCTACACCTTC. This gives the protein CASSSRDSSTHYGYTF.

This rearrangement joins TRBV29-1 to TRBJ1-2; D is unclear. Between the trimmed V and J ends, which lost 6 bases and 6 bases, there was a span of 17 bases. This CDR3 has 13 residues. Germline-derived CDR1 and CDR2 are SQVTM and ANQGSEA. The CDR3 spells CSVKEPRFDGYTF. CDR3 bases: TGCAGCGTCAAAGAACCCAGGTTTGATGGCTACACCTTC.

This chain connects TRBV28 to TRBJ2-1; D might be TRBD1 (6 bases). V was pared by 6 bases and J by 2 bases, with 17 bases between. CDR1 and CDR2 from the germline V gene are MDHEN and SYDVKM. The CDR3 is 16 residues long. The DNA of the CDR3 is TGTGCCAGCAGCCAACAGGGACCCTGGACCTACAATGAGCAGTTCTTC. Amino acid sequence: CASSQQGPWTYNEQFF.

The rearrangement joins TRBV5-1 to TRBJ1-2; no clear D. The V gene's germline CDR1 is SGHRS and CDR2 YFSETQ. V was shortened by 4 bases and J by 1 base, with 14 bases between the two germline ends. The CDR3 spans 15 residues. The CDR3 DNA reads as TGCGCCAGCAGCCCGCAAATTCGGGGTAACTATGGCTACACCTTC. This encodes CASSPQIRGNYGYTF. The whole variable domain, remainder taken from reference TRBV5-1 and TRBJ1-2, is KAGVTQTPRYLIKTRGQQVTLSCSPISGHRSVSWYQQTPGQGLQFLFEYFSETQRNKGNFPGRFSGRQFSNSRSEMNVSTLELGDSALYLCASSPQIRGNYGYTFGSGTRLTVV.

The V call is TRBV19, the J call TRBJ2-1, with D maybe TRBD2 (6 bases). This CDR3 contains 14 residues. Trimming removed 7 bases at V and 2 bases at J, with 12 bases between. Germline values: CDR1 LNHDA, CDR2 SQIVND (reference sequence). CDR3 sequence reads: CASTRTSPYNEQFF. CDR3 DNA: TGTGCCAGTACTCGAACTAGCCCCTACAATGAGCAGTTCTTC.